Following are 8 T cell receptor beta chains from one sample sequenced in a study of blood T cell repertoires in COVID-19. Data came from immunoSEQ multiplex PCR; TCRdb stores just in-frame clones and leaves some out. The top ten clones hold approximately 11% of a sample with 55,000 to 70,000 clones, about nine tenths of them seen once. Specimen: peripheral blood. Receptors were obtained from a woman aged 18-29 years with acute or convalescent COVID-19.

The chain uses TRBV5-5 and TRBJ2-3; D unresolved. V was clipped by 3 bases and J by 5 bases, with 4 bases between them. Germline V gene sequence: CDR1 SGHKS, CDR2 YYEKEE (reference sequence). The CDR3 length is 11 residues. CDR3 coding DNA: TGTGCCAGCAGCTCCCAAGATACGCAGTATTTT. It translates to CASSSQDTQYF.

The CDR3 loop is CAWSRQGAVGELFF. DNA of the CDR3: TGTGCCTGGAGTAGGCAGGGGGCTGTCGGGGAGCTGTTTTTT. The chain couples TRBV30 to TRBJ2-2; 8 bases line up with TRBD1. Unmatched junction bases numbered 6, after V lost 2 bases and J lost 7 bases. Germline values: CDR1 GTSNPN, CDR2 SVGIG (reference sequence). The CDR3 spans 14 residues.

This chain joins TRBV27 and TRBJ2-7, with D possibly TRBD2 on 7 matching bases. The germline V and J ends were trimmed by 4 bases and 4 bases, with 23 bases remaining between them. The V gene's germline CDR1 is MNHEY and CDR2 SMNVEV (reference sequence). The CDR3 has 17 residues. CDR3 DNA sequence: TGTGCCAGCAGTTCGCGTACCGCCCCTAGGGGGGGGTACGAGCAGTACTTC. It yields the protein CASSSRTAPRGGYEQYF.

The rearrangement uses TRBV3-1 (or the pseudogene TRBV3-2) and TRBJ2-1; D not certain. In germline, CDR1 is LGHDT, CDR2 YNNKEL (reference sequence). The CDR3 runs 15 residues. Trimming shortened V by 1 base and J by 0 bases, and 7 bases separated the two germline ends. CDR3 loop: CASSQGSSSYNEQFF. In DNA form, the CDR3 reads TGTGCCAGCAGCCAAGGTTCTAGCTCCTACAATGAGCAGTTCTTC.

The rearrangement joins TRBV28 to TRBJ1-6; no firm D call. This CDR3 contains 18 residues. Germline CDR1 and CDR2: MDHEN and SYDVKM. V lost 5 bases, J lost 0 bases, and 17 bases lay in between. CDR3 nucleotides: TGTGCCAGCAGTCCACTGTTGCTCTTTAGCTCCTATAATTCACCCCTCCACTTT. This codes for CASSPLLLFSSYNSPLHF.

V and J are TRBV6-4 and TRBJ2-5; 7 bases agree with TRBD2. V trimming: 3 bases; J trimming: 0 bases; junction bases outside the gene matches: 4. Germline values: CDR1 MRHNA, CDR2 SNTAGT. The CDR3 contains 15 residues. The CDR3 loop reads CASSESSGNQETQYF. CDR3 nucleotides: TGTGCCAGCAGTGAATCTAGCGGTAACCAAGAGACCCAGTACTTC.

The V and J genes are TRBV3-1 (or the pseudogene TRBV3-2) and TRBJ2-5; tentative D call: TRBD2 (6 bases). Deletions cut 0 bases from V and 1 base from J, with 12 bases between. The CDR3 is 16 amino acids. The germline V gene has CDR1 LGHDT and CDR2 YNNKEL (reference sequence). In DNA, the CDR3 is TGTGCCAGCAGCCAAGACTGGCCGACTAGCCAAGAGACCCAGTACTTC. Residues: CASSQDWPTSQETQYF.

The genes are TRBV4-1 and TRBJ1-2; possibly TRBD1 for D (5 bases). The V end lost 1 base, the J end lost 4 bases, and 19 bases lay between the germline ends. The germline V gene encodes CDR1 MGHRA and CDR2 YSYEKL. The CDR3 has 17 residues. Here the CDR3 reads CASSQGPSQGKVYGYTF. Written as DNA, the CDR3 is TGCGCCAGCAGCCAAGGTCCGTCCCAGGGAAAAGTCTATGGCTACACCTTC.